This entry describes one TCR beta chain. The antigen is undetermined. The missing conserved phenylalanine or tryptophan at the end of this CDR3 makes a read error likely. The limits of the CDR3 on the DNA are not certain, so only TCRdb's listed CDR3 is given. The data originate from a study of molecular identifiers for immune sequencing clone quantification. TCRdb analysed the PCR reads with MiXCR anew, one entry per CDR3 protein. The data contain nearly 55,000 distinct CDR3 sequences, 35% to 40% of them singletons. The CDR3 contains 12 residues when both ends are counted. Study-level points and caveats: Amid 750,000 to 1,000,000 naive cells, spiked Jurkat TCR RNA from one cell was reportedly still detectable.

The chain employs TRBV12-3 or TRBV12-4 and TRBJ2-1; the D call TRBD1 from the table was never checked on the DNA. The sequence was obtained from a human donor in good health. Some libraries in this study had Jurkat cell RNA spiked in. The specimen sequenced was naive CD8+ T cells from blood, with Jurkat cell RNA spiked in. As for subset: FACS-sorted CD8+CD4-CCR7+CD45RA+ naive T cells. The CDR3 is CASGTGGSEQLI.